Below are 24 T cell receptor beta chains sequenced from a single sample in a study of regulatory T cells in long-lasting Graves disease. Library construction for TCR beta used iRepertoire HTBI primers and Arm-PCR of CDR3 regions. In TCRdb, the multiplex PCR reads were re-called with MiXCR into one record per CDR3 protein. Of 450,000 to 700,000 distinct CDR3 sequences in the sample, approximately 15% were seen once. This sample's time point: newly diagnosed GD, antithyroid drugs for less than 3 months. RNA isolated from PBMCs was used to make the TCR library. The sample also formed part of further work on T cells in Graves' hyperthyroidism and ophthalmopathy.

The source material was peripheral blood mononuclear cells (PBMCs), sampled at new diagnosis, from a patient treated with antithyroid drugs. The origin of the receptors is a man aged 25 to 45 with Graves disease.

The J gene is TRBJ1-3, the V gene TRBV20-1, with 7 bases lining up with TRBD1. The CDR3 is 13 amino acids. In germline, CDR1 is DFQATT, CDR2 SNEGSKA (reference sequence). CDR3 DNA: TGCAGCGGCTCAGGGGGCTCTGGAAACACCATATATTTT. Its translation is CSGSGGSGNTIYF.

This clonotype was counted at least ten times. The chain carries TRBV2 and TRBJ2-3; D might be TRBD1 (5 bases). Germline V gene sequence: CDR1 SNHLY, CDR2 FYNNEI. This CDR3 has 14 amino acids. Trimming stripped 6 bases from V and 4 bases from J, with 14 bases between. The CDR3 is CASSLGVHADTQYF. The CDR3 bases are TGTGCCAGCAGCCTAGGGGTCCACGCAGATACGCAGTATTTT.

This clonotype was seen ten or more times. J is TRBJ1-4 and V is TRBV12-3 or TRBV12-4; TRBD1 agrees at 8 bases. The CDR3 runs 14 residues. V gave up 5 bases and J gave up 7 bases; unmatched junction bases: 6. CDR3: CASSPWGTGEKLFF. Here the CDR3 DNA reads TGTGCCAGCAGTCCGTGGGGGACAGGTGAAAAACTGTTTTTT.

A few counts support this clonotype. One base separates it from a far larger clone, so it is likely a read error. This chain links TRBV12-3 or TRBV12-4 with TRBJ1-1; D is undetermined. The V end was cut by 6 bases, the J end by 3 bases, with 5 bases between. The CDR3 length is 11 residues. This chain's CDR3 is CASSHDTEAFF. CDR3 nucleotide sequence: TGTGCCAGCAGCCATGACACTGAAGCTTTCTTT.

This clonotype was found a few times. The chain joins TRBV29-1 to TRBJ1-2; D perhaps matches TRBD1 (5 bases). The germline gives CDR1 SQVTM, CDR2 ANQGSEA. This CDR3 has 16 residues. V lost 7 bases to trimming and J lost 2 bases, with 23 bases between them. The CDR3 loop is CSDVGQDNLINYGYTF. CDR3 in DNA: TGCAGCGACGTTGGCCAGGACAACCTCATAAACTATGGCTACACCTTC.

The sample holds many counts of this clonotype. The J gene is TRBJ2-7, the V gene TRBV29-1; D unclear. Trimming took 7 bases from V and 2 from J, leaving 15 bases between them. The CDR3 consists of 13 residues. Germline V gives CDR1 SQVTM, CDR2 ANQGSEA. The CDR3 sequence: CSASGYSTYEQYF. The DNA of the CDR3 is TGCAGCGCCTCGGGTTACTCTACCTACGAGCAGTACTTC.

This clonotype was recorded at least ten times. The chain links TRBV24-1 to TRBJ2-1; 9 positions match TRBD1. The J call may not be correct, given that the DNA end is closer to TRBJ2-5. Germline V CDR1 and CDR2: KGHDR, SFDVKD. The CDR3 spans 16 residues. CDR3 in DNA: TGTGCCACCAGTGATTGGGGCACGGGACAGGGAGAGACCCAGTACTTC. Translating gives CATSDWGTGQGETQYF.

This rearrangement joins TRBV30 to TRBJ2-3; no clear D. Trimming left V 3 bases short and J 2 bases short, with 12 bases between. This CDR3 contains 14 residues. Germline V gene data show CDR1 as GTSNPN and CDR2 as SVGIG (reference sequence). The CDR3, as DNA: TGTGCCTGGAGCAGAAGCCTAAACACAGATACGCAGTATTTT. It is translated as CAWSRSLNTDTQYF.

This clonotype came up a few times. The chain is built from TRBV24-1 and TRBJ2-3; D is ambiguous. Germline V gene lookup returns CDR1 KGHDR and CDR2 SFDVKD. V was cut by 0 bases and J by 2 bases, with 2 bases left in between. The length of the CDR3 is 13 residues. CDR3 amino acids: CATSDLTTDTQYF. As DNA, the CDR3 is TGTGCCACCAGTGATTTGACCACAGATACGCAGTATTTT.

This clonotype was seen many times. The chain uses TRBV6-2 or TRBV6-3 and TRBJ1-2; D is undetermined. CDR3 length: 13 amino acids. Trimming removed 2 bases from V and 4 bases from J, with 8 bases in between. Per the germline V gene, CDR1 is MNHEY and CDR2 is SVGEGT. For the CDR3, the DNA is TGTGCCAGCAGTTACCCGGAACCCTATGGCTACACCTTC. As protein: CASSYPEPYGYTF.

This clonotype was seen many times. V usage is TRBV19 and J usage is TRBJ2-1, with 10 bases identical to TRBD2. This CDR3 is built from 16 residues. The germline V gene has CDR1 LNHDA and CDR2 SQIVND (reference sequence). Germline trimming cut 6 bases from V and 4 bases from J; bases unmatched to any gene: 9. CDR3 nucleotides: TGTGCCAGTAGGGCTAGCGGGAGCCGAGCATACAATGAGCAGTTCTTC. Its protein product is CASRASGSRAYNEQFF.

In this sample, this clonotype turned up a few times. The chain links TRBV7-3 to TRBJ2-1, with 14 bases that match TRBD2. The germline gives CDR1 SGHTA, CDR2 FQGTGA. There are 18 residues in the CDR3. J was trimmed by 3 bases and V by 0 bases; bases with no gene match: 4. DNA for the CDR3: TGTGCCAGCAGCTTAACCCCCGGGACTAGCGGGGGCTACAATGAGCAGTTCTTC. Protein sequence: CASSLTPGTSGGYNEQFF.

This clonotype was detected only a few times. The chain has TRBV2 and TRBJ1-1; D might be TRBD1 (5 bases). Germline lookup yields CDR1 SNHLY and CDR2 FYNNEI. CDR3 length equals 13 residues. V lost 3 bases and J lost 7, with 12 bases in between. CDR3 amino acids: CASSEPGDGEAFF. In DNA form, the CDR3 reads TGTGCCAGCAGTGAGCCGGGGGACGGTGAAGCTTTCTTT.

This clonotype was seen a handful of times. The genes are TRBV5-1 and TRBJ1-6; no clear D. The CDR3 sequence is 15 residues long. Germline CDR1 is SGHRS and CDR2 is YFSETQ. V dropped 3 bases and J dropped 5 bases, with 12 bases sitting between them. Here the CDR3 reads CASSSQSGHNSPLHF. The CDR3, as DNA: TGCGCCAGCAGCTCCCAGTCTGGACATAATTCACCCCTCCACTTT.

The chain employs TRBV29-1 and TRBJ2-1, with 14 nucleotides matching TRBD2. Trimming cost V 6 bases and J 10 bases; bases outside gene matches: 8. In germline, CDR1 is SQVTM, CDR2 ANQGSEA. This CDR3 has 14 amino acids. The CDR3 DNA is TGCAGCGTAGCGGGACTAGCGGGAGCTGAAGAGCAGTTCTTC. Encoded protein: CSVAGLAGAEEQFF.

This clonotype was observed a few times. The V and J genes are TRBV12-5 and TRBJ2-2; TRBD1 aligns across 9 bases. CDR1 LGHNT and CDR2 FRNRAP come from the germline V gene. The CDR3 consists of 17 residues. V shed 0 bases, J shed 3 bases, and the junction held 5 bases outside the gene matches. The CDR3 DNA is TGTGCTAGTGGTTTGGTTTCAGGACAGGGGTACACCGGGGAGCTGTTTTTT. This translates into CASGLVSGQGYTGELFF.

Many counts were recorded for this clonotype. V is TRBV12-3 or TRBV12-4 and J is TRBJ2-7; 12 bases align to TRBD2. This CDR3 is built from 15 residues. The V segment lost 4 bases and the J segment 1 base; nucleotides outside the gene matches: 2. The CDR3 DNA reads TGTGCCAGCAGTTCTGGACTAGCGGGGTCCTACGAGCAGTACTTC. Amino acid sequence: CASSSGLAGSYEQYF.

The CDR3 DNA reads as TGCGCCAGCTCGAAGACTAGCGGGGGAGCGGAGACCCAGTACTTC. This encodes CASSKTSGGAETQYF. The chain carries TRBV10-1 and TRBJ2-5; 12 bases match TRBD2. CDR3 length: 15 residues. V dropped 8 bases and J dropped 5; count of bases not matched to a gene: 9. The germline gives CDR1 WNHNN, CDR2 SYGVQD (reference sequence).

With regard to this clonotype: This may stem from a read error, because a much larger clone lies one nucleotide away. In this CDR3 the conserved last residue, phenylalanine or tryptophan, is missing, so a read error is likely. V and J are TRBV18 and TRBJ2-7; D gene unclear. Looked up from germline, CDR1 is KGHSH and CDR2 is LQKENI. Deletions cut 3 bases from V and 0 bases from J, with 12 bases between. The CDR3 contains 15 residues. The CDR3 DNA sequence: TGTGCCAGCTCACCCGTCGGACGGCCCTCCTACGAGCAGTACTCC. It translates to CASSPVGRPSYEQYS.

This clonotype was detected only a few times. The chain joins TRBV12-3 or TRBV12-4 to TRBJ2-1; TRBD2 matches 7 bases. Unmatched junction bases numbered 11, after V lost 6 bases and J lost 9 bases. This CDR3 contains 14 residues. CDR3 loop: CASRRGAGWTEQFF. CDR3 DNA: TGTGCCAGCAGGCGCGGAGCGGGATGGACTGAGCAGTTCTTC.

This clonotype was recorded a few times. The chain employs TRBV30 and TRBJ2-5; D unresolved. This CDR3 has 14 residues. Germline CDR1 reads GTSNPN; CDR2 reads SVGIG (reference sequence). The ends were cut back, 4 bases at V and 0 bases at J, with 12 bases in the middle. CDR3 amino acids: CAWTTSGHQETQYF. The CDR3 nucleotides are TGTGCCTGGACTACCTCAGGCCACCAAGAGACCCAGTACTTC.

In its sample, this clonotype was seen a few times. This chain links TRBV5-5 with TRBJ1-4, with unresolved D. V lost 2 bases and J lost 3, with 14 bases in between. CDR1 is SGHKS, CDR2 YYEKEE, per germline (reference sequence). The CDR3 covers 16 residues. Here the CDR3 DNA reads TGTGCCAGCAGCTTAGCAGTCGGGCTGGCTAATGAAAAACTGTTTTTT. Amino acids: CASSLAVGLANEKLFF.

This clonotype was observed many times. The chain couples TRBV20-1 to TRBJ2-5; the D gene is possibly TRBD2 (7 bases). The CDR3 length is 13 residues. The germline V gene encodes CDR1 DFQATT and CDR2 SNEGSKA (reference sequence). V lost 6 bases and J lost 5, with 16 bases in between. CDR3 bases: TGCAGTGCCGATTTGAGGGGGGGGGAGACCCAGTACTTC. This translates into CSADLRGGETQYF.

This clonotype was seen ten or more times. The chain employs TRBV27 and TRBJ1-4; D perhaps matches TRBD1 (6 bases). CDR3 length: 12 amino acids. V lost 8 bases, J lost 12 bases, and 16 bases lay in between. Germline loops: CDR1 MNHEY, CDR2 SMNVEV (reference sequence). The CDR3 is CASSMGGHELFF. The CDR3, as DNA: TGTGCCAGCTCGATGGGGGGGCACGAACTGTTTTTT.